This T cell receptor beta chain was profiled in a study of shared clonotypes between healthy human individuals. Losses at the gene ends were 6 bases for V and 8 bases for J; bases not matched to a gene: 11. Germline-derived CDR1 and CDR2 are MNHNS and SASEGT. The CDR3 runs 15 residues. Researchers divided each subset's genomic DNA evenly across several immunoSEQ plates. This table comes from immunoSEQ multiplex PCR, and its TCRdb copy is limited to in-frame clones, with some not included. The sample includes about 980,000 clones, about three quarters seen only once; the top ten take 1.5%. The clonotype was recovered from a man aged 18-30 years in good health. V and J are TRBV6-1 and TRBJ2-1; TRBD2 aligns across 9 bases. The specimen sequenced was memory CD4+ T cells sorted from blood. Subset defined: CD45RA-negative fraction. CDR3 in DNA: TGTGCCAGCAGCTACCCGCGGACTAGCGCGCATGAGCAGTTCTTC. It specifies CASSYPRTSAHEQFF.